Presented here are 15 T cell receptor beta chains from one specimen sequenced in a study of blood T cell repertoires in COVID-19. Sequencing used immunoSEQ multiplex PCR; TCRdb keeps in-frame clones, though not all of them. Of about 130,000 clones in the sample, almost 80% were seen once. Input material: peripheral blood. These receptors all come from a man in his fifties or sixties who had recovered from COVID-19.

This clone was recorded a few times. This chain joins TRBV2 and TRBJ2-3; 7 nucleotides match TRBD1. The trim removed 2 bases at V and 5 bases at J, leaving 4 bases unmatched. The CDR3 is 14 amino acids. From germline, CDR1 is SNHLY and CDR2 FYNNEI. Written as DNA, the CDR3 is TGTGCCAGCAGTGAAAGGGGGCGAATAGATACGCAGTATTTT. Its translation: CASSERGRIDTQYF.

This chain joins TRBV7-2 and TRBJ1-6; weak D call: TRBD1 (5 bases). Germline lookup yields CDR1 SGHTA and CDR2 FQGNSA. The CDR3 loop spans 17 amino acids. V lost 4 bases, J lost 4 bases, and 17 bases lay in between. CDR3 sequence: CASSSRGQRGYNSPLHF. The DNA of the CDR3 is TGTGCCAGCAGCTCCCGTGGGCAAAGGGGTTATAATTCACCCCTCCACTTT.

The chain recombines TRBV7-2 with TRBJ2-3, with 8 bases lining up with TRBD2. Looked up from germline, CDR1 is SGHTA and CDR2 is FQGNSA. The CDR3 extends over 17 amino acids. The V segment lost 1 base and the J segment 3 bases; nucleotides outside the gene matches: 9. As DNA, the CDR3 is TGTGCCAGCAGCTTAGTCGGCGGGGGGAGATTTACAGATACGCAGTATTTT. Its protein product is CASSLVGGGRFTDTQYF.

CDR3: CASSLAQRGRSGELFF. Here the CDR3 DNA reads TGTGCCAGCAGCTTAGCACAGCGGGGGAGGTCCGGGGAGCTGTTTTTT. The gene calls are TRBV7-2 and TRBJ2-2; 8 positions agree with TRBD2. Looked up from germline, CDR1 is SGHTA and CDR2 is FQGNSA. There are 16 residues in the CDR3. V was pared by 0 bases and J by 6 bases, with 6 bases of the junction left unmatched.

The rearrangement uses TRBV19 and TRBJ2-1; D may be TRBD2 (6 bases). Germline-derived CDR1 and CDR2 are LNHDA and SQIVND (reference sequence). The CDR3 length is 16 residues. Trimming took 4 bases from V and 6 from J, leaving 19 bases between them. The CDR3 reads CASSREVAQRGNEQFF. The CDR3 DNA follows: TGTGCCAGTAGTAGGGAGGTCGCACAAAGAGGCAATGAGCAGTTCTTC.

CDR3 in amino acids: CASSLGQVGRTEAFF. In DNA, the CDR3 is TGTGCCAGCAGTTTGGGACAGGTAGGGAGGACTGAAGCTTTCTTT. This rearrangement joins TRBV6-2 or TRBV6-3 to TRBJ1-1; 8 nucleotides agree with TRBD1. The trim removed 4 bases at V and 5 bases at J, leaving 9 bases unmatched. From germline, CDR1 is MNHEY and CDR2 SVGEGT. The CDR3 is made up of 15 amino acids.

V and J are TRBV28 and TRBJ2-7; unclear D gene. The CDR3 extends over 12 amino acids. The ends were cut back, 7 bases at V and 3 bases at J, with 10 bases in the middle. Germline loops: CDR1 MDHEN, CDR2 SYDVKM. The DNA of the CDR3 is TGTGCCAGCACCTCGTCGGTCTACGAGCAGTACTTC. This sequence encodes CASTSSVYEQYF.

CDR3 amino acids: CASSLTGGYNSPLHF. The CDR3 DNA reads as TGTGCCAGCAGCTTAACCGGGGGATATAATTCACCCCTCCACTTT. V and J are TRBV11-2 and TRBJ1-6; D is perhaps TRBD1 (5 bases). V lost 2 bases and J 4 bases, leaving 9 bases between the germline ends. From germline, CDR1 is SGHAT and CDR2 FQNNGV. CDR3 length equals 15 residues.

This sequence joins TRBV4-3 and TRBJ2-1; 9 bases are a match to TRBD2. Germline CDR1 LGHNA, CDR2 YSLEER. The CDR3 consists of 18 residues. V dropped 3 bases and J dropped 8; count of bases not matched to a gene: 17. Here the CDR3 reads CASSQTLGGGRASDEQFF. CDR3 DNA sequence: TGCGCCAGCAGCCAGACGTTAGGGGGCGGGAGGGCCAGCGATGAGCAGTTCTTC.

The gene calls are TRBV28 and TRBJ1-4; 9 nucleotides agree with TRBD1. The CDR3 contains 16 residues. CDR1 MDHEN and CDR2 SYDVKM come from the germline V gene. V gave up 5 bases and J gave up 3 bases; unmatched junction bases: 7. The DNA of the CDR3 is TGTGCCAGCAGTCCCCCGGGACAGGGACCTAATGAAAAACTGTTTTTT. This translates into CASSPPGQGPNEKLFF.

The chain recombines TRBV19 with TRBJ2-4; D is perhaps TRBD1 (6 bases). Trimming stripped 4 bases from V and 5 bases from J, with 9 bases between. The CDR3 contains 13 residues. Germline CDR1 is LNHDA and CDR2 is SQIVND (reference sequence). In DNA form, the CDR3 reads TGTGCCAGTAGTAGACAGGCGCAAAACATTCAGTACTTC. Residues: CASSRQAQNIQYF.

V usage is TRBV4-1 and J usage is TRBJ1-3; 7 bases match TRBD1. CDR1 and CDR2 from the germline V gene are MGHRA and YSYEKL. V trimming: 4 bases; J trimming: 5 bases; junction bases outside the gene matches: 5. The CDR3 has 14 residues. CDR3: CASSRDRARNTIYF. The CDR3 bases are TGCGCCAGCAGCCGAGACAGGGCAAGAAACACCATATATTTT.

The V gene is TRBV19, the J gene TRBJ2-7, with D possibly TRBD1 on 5 matching bases. This CDR3 is built from 14 residues. The germline CDR1 and CDR2 sequences are LNHDA and SQIVND (reference sequence). V lost 6 bases to trimming and J lost 2 bases, with 14 bases between them. CDR3 protein: CASRGQGSTYEQYF. For the CDR3, the DNA is TGTGCCAGTAGGGGCCAGGGTTCTACCTACGAGCAGTACTTC.

The rearrangement links TRBV7-9 to TRBJ1-5; 8 nucleotides match TRBD1. The V and J ends lost 5 bases and 1 base, in that order; junction bases with no gene match: 4. The germline gives CDR1 SEHNR, CDR2 FQNEAQ (reference sequence). CDR3 size: 15 residues. This CDR3 is CASSPDRGSNQPQHF. The CDR3 coding sequence is TGTGCCAGCAGCCCCGACAGGGGAAGCAATCAGCCCCAGCATTTT.

This rearrangement joins TRBV4-3 to TRBJ1-4, with TRBD1 as a possible D gene (6 bases). Trimming removed 4 bases from V and 6 bases from J, with 15 bases in between. The CDR3 sequence is 15 residues long. Germline V gene sequence: CDR1 LGHNA, CDR2 YSLEER. For the CDR3, the DNA is TGCGCCAGCAGCCCCGAAGGGGGGGCAGATGAAAAACTGTTTTTT. Its protein product is CASSPEGGADEKLFF.